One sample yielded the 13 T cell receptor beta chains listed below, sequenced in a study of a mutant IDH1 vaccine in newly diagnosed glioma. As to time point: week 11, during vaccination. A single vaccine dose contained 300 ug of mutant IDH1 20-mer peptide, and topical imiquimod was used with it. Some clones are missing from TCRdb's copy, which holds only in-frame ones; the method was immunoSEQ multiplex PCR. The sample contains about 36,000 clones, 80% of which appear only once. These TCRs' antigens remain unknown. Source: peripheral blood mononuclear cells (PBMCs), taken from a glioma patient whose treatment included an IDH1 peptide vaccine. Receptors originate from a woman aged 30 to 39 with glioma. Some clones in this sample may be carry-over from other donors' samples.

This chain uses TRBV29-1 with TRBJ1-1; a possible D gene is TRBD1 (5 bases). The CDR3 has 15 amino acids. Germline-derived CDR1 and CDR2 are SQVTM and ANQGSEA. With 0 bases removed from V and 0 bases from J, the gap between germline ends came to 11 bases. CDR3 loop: CSVEEMGQLNTEAFF. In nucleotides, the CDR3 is TGCAGCGTTGAAGAGATGGGGCAGCTGAACACTGAAGCTTTCTTT.

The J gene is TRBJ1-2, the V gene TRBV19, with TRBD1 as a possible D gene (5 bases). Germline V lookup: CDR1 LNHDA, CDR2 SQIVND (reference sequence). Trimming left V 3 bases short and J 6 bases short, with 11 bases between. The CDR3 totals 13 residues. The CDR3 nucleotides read TGTGCCAGTAGTATTGGGGGACTGGATGGCTACACCTTC. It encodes CASSIGGLDGYTF.

Written as DNA, the CDR3 is TGCAGCGTCTTGGGGGTCAGCTCCTACGAGCAGTACTTC. Translating gives CSVLGVSSYEQYF. The rearrangement links TRBV29-1 to TRBJ2-7; D possibly matches TRBD1 or TRBD2 (5 bases each). Germline V gene sequence: CDR1 SQVTM, CDR2 ANQGSEA. The ends were cut back, 6 bases at V and 0 bases at J, with 12 bases in the middle. This CDR3 is 13 amino acids long.

The CDR3 DNA sequence: TGTGCCAGCAGTCCTCGGACTAGCGGGATGGGCAATGAGCAGTTCTTC. It specifies CASSPRTSGMGNEQFF. The chain employs TRBV5-4 and TRBJ2-1; 12 nucleotides match TRBD2. The V gene end was trimmed by 5 bases and the J gene end by 6 bases; junction bases not matched to a gene: 9. The CDR3 covers 16 residues. CDR1 is SGHNT and CDR2 is YYREEE in the germline V gene (reference sequence).

The CDR3 reads CATNPGLDNEQFF. In DNA, the CDR3 is TGTGCCACCAACCCCGGACTGGACAATGAGCAGTTCTTC. The rearrangement uses TRBV21-1 and TRBJ2-1; the D segment call TRBD2 is taken from the table without a DNA check. TRBV21-1 is a pseudogene locus. The CDR3 length is 13 residues.

The CDR3 nucleotides read TGTGCCAGCAGCGTAGTATCAGGAAGCGAAGCTTTCTTT. Encoded protein: CASSVVSGSEAFF. The chain carries TRBV9 and TRBJ1-1; no definite D call. The length of the CDR3 is 13 residues. Trimming stripped 0 bases from V and 8 bases from J, with 11 bases between. CDR1 and CDR2 from the germline V gene are SGDLS and YYNGEE.

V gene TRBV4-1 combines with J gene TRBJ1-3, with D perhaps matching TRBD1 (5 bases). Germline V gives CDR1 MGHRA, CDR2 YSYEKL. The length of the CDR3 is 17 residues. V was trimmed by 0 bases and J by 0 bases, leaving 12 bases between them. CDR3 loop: CASSQDSGAISGNTIYF. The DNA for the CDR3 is TGCGCCAGCAGCCAAGATTCCGGGGCGATCTCTGGAAACACCATATATTTT.

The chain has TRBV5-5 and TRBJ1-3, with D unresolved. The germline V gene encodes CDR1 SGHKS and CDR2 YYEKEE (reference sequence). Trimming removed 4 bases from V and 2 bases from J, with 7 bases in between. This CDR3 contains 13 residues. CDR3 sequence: CASSPLTGNTIYF. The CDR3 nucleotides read TGTGCCAGCAGCCCGTTGACTGGAAACACCATATATTTT.

The CDR3, as DNA: TGTGCCTGGATGAGCAATCAGCCCCAGCATTTT. As protein: CAWMSNQPQHF. V is TRBV30 and J is TRBJ1-5; D unclear. V was clipped by 4 bases and J by 1 base, with 2 bases between them. Germline loops: CDR1 GTSNPN, CDR2 SVGIG (reference sequence). This CDR3 has 11 residues. Complete variable domain (other parts from reference TRBV30 and TRBJ1-5): SQTIHQWPATLVQPVGSPLSLECTVEGTSNPNLYWYRQAAGRGLQLLFYSVGIGQISSEVPQNLSASRPQDRQFILSSKKLLLSDSGFYLCAWMSNQPQHFGDGTRLSIL.

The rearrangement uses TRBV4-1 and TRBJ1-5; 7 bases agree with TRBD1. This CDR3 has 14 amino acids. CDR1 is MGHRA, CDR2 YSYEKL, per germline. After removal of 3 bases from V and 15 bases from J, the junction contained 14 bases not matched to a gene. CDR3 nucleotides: TGCGCCAGCAGCCAGACTTTGGACAGGAACCCCTCGCATTTT. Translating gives CASSQTLDRNPSHF.

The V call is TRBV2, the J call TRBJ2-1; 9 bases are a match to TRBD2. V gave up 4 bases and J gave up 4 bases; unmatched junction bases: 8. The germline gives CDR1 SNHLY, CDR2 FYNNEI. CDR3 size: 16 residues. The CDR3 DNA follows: TGTGCCAGCAGTGCCCACTCTAGCGGGAATTACAATGAGCAGTTCTTC. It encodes CASSAHSSGNYNEQFF.

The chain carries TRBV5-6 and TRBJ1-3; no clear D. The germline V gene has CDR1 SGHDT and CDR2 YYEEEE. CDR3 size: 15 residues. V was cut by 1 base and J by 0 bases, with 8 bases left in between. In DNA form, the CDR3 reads TGTGCCAGCAGCTTGTGGGGTGCCTCTGGAAACACCATATATTTT. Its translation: CASSLWGASGNTIYF. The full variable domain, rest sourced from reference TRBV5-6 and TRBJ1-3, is DAGVTQSPTHLIKTRGQQVTLRCSPKSGHDTVSWYQQALGQGPQFIFQYYEEEERQRGNFPDRFSGHQFPNYSSELNVNALLLGDSALYLCASSLWGASGNTIYFGEGSWLTVV.

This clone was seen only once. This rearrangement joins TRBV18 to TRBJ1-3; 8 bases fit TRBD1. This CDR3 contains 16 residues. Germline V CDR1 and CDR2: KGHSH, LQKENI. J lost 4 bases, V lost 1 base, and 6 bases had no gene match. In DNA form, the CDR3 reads TGTGCCAGCTCACCACAAACAGGGGGAAGAGGAAACACCATATATTTT. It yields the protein CASSPQTGGRGNTIYF.